Listed below are T cell receptor beta chains from one sample, sequenced in a study of blood T cell repertoires in COVID-19. Libraries were prepared by immunoSEQ multiplex PCR; TCRdb keeps only in-frame clonotypes and omits some of them. The table lists under 500,000 clones, 87% of them singletons. Sequencing was carried out using PBMCs or T cells enriched from blood (not recorded which). The receptor set was obtained from a woman under 30 with acute COVID-19. Each CDR3 is given with its conserved first and last residue. The D gene is left open where the match is weak. Part of the rows lack a size; the others show once, few, many or a class for expanded clones.

TRBJ2-7 . TRBV5-6 TRBD2 TGTGCCAGCAGCGCCGGGACTAGCGGGAGGTCCCGCGACGAGCAGTACTTC CASSAGTSGRSRDEQYF
TRBJ1-3 . TRBV7-2 . TGTGCCAGCAGCTTAGGAGGGGGGGCCCCCTCTGGAAACACCATATATTTT CASSLGGGAPSGNTIYF
TRBJ2-3 . TRBV19 TRBD2 TGTGCCAGTAGTATAGATGCTAGCGGGGGGCGGTATACGCAGTATTTT CASSIDASGGRYTQYF
TRBJ2-2 . TRBV6-5 TRBD1 TGTGCCAGCAGCCCGGACAGGGATTACGGGGAGCTGTTTTTT CASSPDRDYGELFF
TRBJ2-3 . TRBV27 TRBD2 TGTGCCAGCAGTTCGGGCGGGAGGAACACAGATACGCAGTATTTT CASSSGGRNTDTQYF
TRBJ2-5 . TRBV14 . TGTGCCAGCAGCCCGAACTCCCTCCAAGAGACCCAGTACTTC CASSPNSLQETQYF
TRBJ2-3 . TRBV18 . TGTGCCAGCTCACCGTCAACAGATACGCAGTATTTT CASSPSTDTQYF
TRBJ1-3 . TRBV7-7 TRBD1 TGTGCTAGCAGATCGGGACAGAGGGCTGGAAACACCATATATTTT CASRSGQRAGNTIYF
TRBJ1-1 . TRBV19 . TGTGCCAGTAGCCCCGACCCAGGGACTGAAGCTTTCTTT CASSPDPGTEAFF
TRBJ2-3 . TRBV5-5 . TGTGCCAGCATCTACAGCACAGATACGCAGTATTTT CASIYSTDTQYF
TRBJ1-6 . TRBV19 TRBD1 TGTGCCAGTAGTGCCACAGGGGAGCTGAATTCACCCCTCCACTTT CASSATGELNSPLHF
TRBJ1-5 . TRBV5-6 . TGTGCCAGCAGCTTTTCCCAGGGGAAGAGCAATCAGCCCCAGCATTTT CASSFSQGKSNQPQHF
TRBJ2-1 . TRBV7-6 . TGTGCCAGCAGCTCGGGAACCTACAATGAGCAGTTCTTC CASSSGTYNEQFF
TRBJ2-7 . TRBV10-3 TRBD1 TGTGCCATCAGTGCCGGGACAGGGTCCTACGAGCAGTACTTC CAISAGTGSYEQYF
TRBJ2-7 . TRBV7-3 . TGTGCCAGCAGCTTAACCCCATCCGGCTACGAGCAGTACTTC CASSLTPSGYEQYF
TRBJ2-3 . TRBV9 TRBD2 TGTGCCAGCAGCGTAGGAGCGGGGGATAGCACAGATACGCAGTATTTT CASSVGAGDSTDTQYF
TRBJ1-3 . TRBV7-9 . TGTGCCAGCCAGGTTGGGTCGGGAAACACCATATATTTT CASQVGSGNTIYF
TRBJ1-1 . TRBV12-3/TRBV12-4 . TGTGCCAGCGGACGGGAGACTGAAGCTTTCTTT CASGRETEAFF
TRBJ2-7 . TRBV27 . TGTGCCAGCAGTTTTCGCGGAACTAGAATAAACTACGAGCAGTACTTC CASSFRGTRINYEQYF
TRBJ2-7 . TRBV29-1 TRBD1 TGCAGCGTTGAAGATCTGGGTACAGGGGGGATCTACGAGCAGTACTTC CSVEDLGTGGIYEQYF
TRBJ2-3 . TRBV3-1/TRBV3-2 TRBD2 TGTGCCAGCAGCCAAGCCGTTGGGAGGGCGGGAACCCGGACAGATACGCAGTATTTT CASSQAVGRAGTRTDTQYF
TRBJ2-5 . TRBV18 TRBD1 TGTGCCAGCTCTCCAATACCAGGGGGCATAGAGACCCAGTACTTC CASSPIPGGIETQYF
TRBJ2-5 . TRBV18 TRBD2 TGTGCCAGCTCACCGGGATTAGCGGGAGGCCAAGAGACCCAGTACTTC CASSPGLAGGQETQYF
TRBJ1-6 . TRBV7-9 TRBD1 TGTGCCAGCAGCTTAACGGGGACAGGGGATTCACCCCTCCACTTT CASSLTGTGDSPLHF
TRBJ1-5 . TRBV27 . TGTGCCAGCAGTTTATTTCAGGGGAATCAGCCCCAGCATTTT CASSLFQGNQPQHF
TRBJ1-6 . TRBV6-5 TRBD1 TGTGCCAGCAGAGCGACAGGGGAGGGTTCACCCCTCCACTTT CASRATGEGSPLHF
TRBJ2-7 . TRBV6-5 . TGTGCCAGCAGTTACCGACTCACCAACTACGAGCAGTACTTC CASSYRLTNYEQYF
TRBJ1-5 . TRBV30 TRBD1 TGTGCCTGGAACAGGGGAGGCGGCAATCAGCCCCAGCATTTT CAWNRGGGNQPQHF
TRBJ2-7 once TRBV27 TRBD1 TGTGCCAGCAGTTCCCCCAGGGGGCTGAGCTTC CASSSPRGLSF
TRBJ2-3 many TRBV2 TRBD2 TGTGCCAGCAGTTGGACTAGTGGCACAGATACGCAGTATTTT CASSWTSGTDTQYF
TRBJ2-7 . TRBV18 . TGTGCCAGCTCACTAGGACGGGACTACGAGCAGTACTTC CASSLGRDYEQYF
TRBJ2-7 . TRBV5-1 TRBD2 TGCGCCAGCAGCCAATCCGGGACTAGCGGGGTTAGCTCCTACGAGCAGTACTTC CASSQSGTSGVSSYEQYF
TRBJ2-2 . TRBV27 . TGTGCCAGCAGTCGCGACCGTCCGCGGGGTGTTTGGACCGGGGAGCTGTTTTTT CASSRDRPRGVWTGELFF
TRBJ2-1 . TRBV5-6 TRBD2 TGTGCCAGCAGCTCGGGACTAGCAACCTACAATGAGCAGTTCTTC CASSSGLATYNEQFF
TRBJ2-7 . TRBV4-3 TRBD1 TGCGCCAGCAGCCAAGATCGGACAGGTGGAGACTACGAGCAGTACTTC CASSQDRTGGDYEQYF
TRBJ2-1 once TRBV9 TRBD2 TGTGCCAGCAGCGCGGATCTAGCGGGAGCTCTTAATGAGCAGTTCTTC CASSADLAGALNEQFF
TRBJ2-5 . TRBV5-1 . TGCGCCAGCAGCTTGGGAGGGCAGGAGACCCAGTACTTC CASSLGGQETQYF
TRBJ2-7 few TRBV7-8 TRBD2 TGTGCCAGCAGCTCCTTAGCGGGGGGTCCCTACGAGCAGTACTTC CASSSLAGGPYEQYF
TRBJ2-3 . TRBV5-6 TRBD2 TGTGCCAGCAGCTTGGCCGCGGGACTAGGTCCCACAGATACGCAGTATTTT CASSLAAGLGPTDTQYF
TRBJ2-1 . TRBV18 TRBD1 TGTGCCAGCTCACAAGCCACAGGGGGCAAGCATGAGCAGTTCTTC CASSQATGGKHEQFF
TRBJ2-4 . TRBV5-1 . TGCGCCAGCAGCAGGACAGACGAATACAAAAACATTCAGTACTTC CASSRTDEYKNIQYF
TRBJ2-1 . TRBV29-1 TRBD2 TGCAGCGTTGCATATAGCGGGGGGGTTAATGAGCAGTTCTTC CSVAYSGGVNEQFF
TRBJ1-4 . TRBV4-1 TRBD1 TGCGCCAGCAGCCCCGGGGACAGGGTAGGAGAAAAACTGTTTTTT CASSPGDRVGEKLFF
TRBJ2-7 . TRBV9 TRBD2 TGTGCCAGCAGCGTAGAGGCTAGCGGGAGTTACGAGCAGTACTTC CASSVEASGSYEQYF
TRBJ1-1 . TRBV27 TRBD1 TGTGCCAGCAGAAGGACAGGGGCGAACACTGAAGCTTTCTTT CASRRTGANTEAFF
TRBJ1-5 . TRBV30 TRBD1 TGTGCCTGGAGTGTACCGGACAGGGGTAGGAATCAGCCCCAGCATTTT CAWSVPDRGRNQPQHF
TRBJ1-2 . TRBV18 TRBD1 TGTGCCAGCTCACCACCGGGGGCTACCTTGGACAGGGGCCCCTATGGCTACACCTTC CASSPPGATLDRGPYGYTF
TRBJ2-7 . TRBV7-2 TRBD1 TGTGCCAGCAGCTCCCGGGACAGGGGATACGAGCAGTACTTC CASSSRDRGYEQYF
TRBJ1-2 . TRBV11-2 . TGTGCCAGCAGCTTAGCGTATGAATACAGGGTTGGTAAGAACGGCTACACCTTC CASSLAYEYRVGKNGYTF
TRBJ1-1 . TRBV10-3 TRBD1 TGTGCCATCAAAGGGACAGGGAACACTGAAGCTTTCTTT CAIKGTGNTEAFF
TRBJ2-3 . TRBV10-3 TRBD2 TGTGCCATCAGTGAGTCTGGCGGGGGGGCTGTAGATACGCAGTATTTT CAISESGGGAVDTQYF
TRBJ2-1 . TRBV4-1 TRBD2 TGCGCCAGCAGCCAAGATAGCGGGGGGTGGAATGAGCAGTTCTTC CASSQDSGGWNEQFF
TRBJ1-5 . TRBV27 . TGTGCCAGCGCCCGGGACTACAATCAGCCCCAGCATTTT CASARDYNQPQHF
TRBJ2-4 . TRBV2 . TGTGCCAGCAAACCGAGGAGCGACATTCAGTACTTC CASKPRSDIQYF